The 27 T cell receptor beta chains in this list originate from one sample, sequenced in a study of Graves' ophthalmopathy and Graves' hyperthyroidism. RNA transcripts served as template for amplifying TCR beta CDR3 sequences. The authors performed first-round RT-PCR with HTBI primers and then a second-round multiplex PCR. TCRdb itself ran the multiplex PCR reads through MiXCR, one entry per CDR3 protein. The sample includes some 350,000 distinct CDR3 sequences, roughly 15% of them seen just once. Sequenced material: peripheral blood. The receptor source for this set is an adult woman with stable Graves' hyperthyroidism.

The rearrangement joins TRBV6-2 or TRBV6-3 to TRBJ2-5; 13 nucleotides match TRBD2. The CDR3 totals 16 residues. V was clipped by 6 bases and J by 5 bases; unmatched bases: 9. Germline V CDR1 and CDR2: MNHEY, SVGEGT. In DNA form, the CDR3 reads TGTGCCAGCAGCCCCTGGACTAGCGGGAGCGGTGAGACCCAGTACTTC. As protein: CASSPWTSGSGETQYF.

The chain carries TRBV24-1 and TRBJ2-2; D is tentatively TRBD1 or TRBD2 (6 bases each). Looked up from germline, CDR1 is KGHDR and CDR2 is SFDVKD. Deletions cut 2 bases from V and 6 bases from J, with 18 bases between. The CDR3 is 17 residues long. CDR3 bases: TGTGCCACCAGTGATTCCTCGGAGGGGGATTCGGCCGGGGAGCTGTTTTTT. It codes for CATSDSSEGDSAGELFF.

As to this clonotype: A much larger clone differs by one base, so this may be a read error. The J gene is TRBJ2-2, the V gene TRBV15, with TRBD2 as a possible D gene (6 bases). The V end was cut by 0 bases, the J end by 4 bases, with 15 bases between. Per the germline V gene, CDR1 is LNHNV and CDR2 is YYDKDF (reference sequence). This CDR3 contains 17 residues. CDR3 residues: CATSREVPGLLTGELFF. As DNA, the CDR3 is TGTGCCACCAGCAGAGAAGTCCCGGGACTTCTCACCGGGGAGCTGTTTTTT.

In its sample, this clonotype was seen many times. Written as DNA, the CDR3 is TGTGCCAGCAGCTTAGAGGGGGTCGCTCCGGGGACCCAGTACTTC. Translation: CASSLEGVAPGTQYF. The chain recombines TRBV11-2 with TRBJ2-5; D could derive from TRBD1 or TRBD2 (5 bases each). The CDR3 contains 15 residues. Germline CDR1 and CDR2: SGHAT and FQNNGV. V dropped 0 bases and J dropped 7 bases, with 15 bases sitting between them.

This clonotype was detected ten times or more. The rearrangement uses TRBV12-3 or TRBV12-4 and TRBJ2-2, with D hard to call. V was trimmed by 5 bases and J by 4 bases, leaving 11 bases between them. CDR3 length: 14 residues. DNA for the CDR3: TGTGCCAGCAGTCCCCGGACGGCCACCGGGGAGCTGTTTTTT. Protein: CASSPRTATGELFF.

As DNA, the CDR3 is TGCGCCAGCAGCCAAGAGCCCACTAGCGGGGGATACTACGAGCAGTACTTC. Translating gives CASSQEPTSGGYYEQYF. The V and J genes are TRBV4-1 and TRBJ2-7; TRBD2 agrees at 11 bases. CDR3 length: 17 residues. V lost 0 bases, J lost 3 bases, and 7 bases stayed unmatched. CDR1 is MGHRA, CDR2 YSYEKL, per germline.

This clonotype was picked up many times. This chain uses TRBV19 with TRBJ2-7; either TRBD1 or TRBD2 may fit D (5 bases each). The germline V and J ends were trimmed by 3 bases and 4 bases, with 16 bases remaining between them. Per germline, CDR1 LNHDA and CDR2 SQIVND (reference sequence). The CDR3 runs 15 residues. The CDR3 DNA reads TGTGCCAGTAGTATCGACAGTGACTACTTGTACGAGCAGTACTTC. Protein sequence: CASSIDSDYLYEQYF.

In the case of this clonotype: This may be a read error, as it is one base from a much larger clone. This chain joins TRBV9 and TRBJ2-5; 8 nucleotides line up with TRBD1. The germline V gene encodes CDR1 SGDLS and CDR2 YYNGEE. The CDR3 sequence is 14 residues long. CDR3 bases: TGTGCCGGCAGCAGAGGACAGGGACAAGAGACCCAGTACTTC. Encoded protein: CAGSRGQGQETQYF.

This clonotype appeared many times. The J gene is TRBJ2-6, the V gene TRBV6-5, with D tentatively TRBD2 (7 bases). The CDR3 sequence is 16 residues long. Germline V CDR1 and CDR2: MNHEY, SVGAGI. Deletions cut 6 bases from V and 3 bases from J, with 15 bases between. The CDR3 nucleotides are TGTGCCAGCAGACCAAGGGGGGGGTTTGGGGCCAACGTCCTGACTTTC. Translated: CASRPRGGFGANVLTF.

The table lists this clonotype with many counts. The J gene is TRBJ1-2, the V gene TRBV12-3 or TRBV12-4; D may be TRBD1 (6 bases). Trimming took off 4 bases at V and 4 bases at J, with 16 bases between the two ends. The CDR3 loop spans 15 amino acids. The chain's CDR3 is CASSSTGTRGYGYTF. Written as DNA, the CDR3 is TGTGCCAGCAGTTCCACAGGGACTAGGGGCTATGGCTACACCTTC.

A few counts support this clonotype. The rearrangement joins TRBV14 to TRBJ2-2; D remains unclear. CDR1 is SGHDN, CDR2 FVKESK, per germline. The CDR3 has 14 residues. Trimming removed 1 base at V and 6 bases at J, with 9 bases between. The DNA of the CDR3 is TGTGCCAGCAGCCAAGTCAGGCTCCCCGGGGAGCTGTTTTTT. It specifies CASSQVRLPGELFF.

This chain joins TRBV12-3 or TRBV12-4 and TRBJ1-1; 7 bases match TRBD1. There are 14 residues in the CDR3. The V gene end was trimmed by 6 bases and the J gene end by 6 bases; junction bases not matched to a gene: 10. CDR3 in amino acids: CASSRVGQPPEAFF. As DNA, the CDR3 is TGTGCCAGCAGCCGGGTGGGACAGCCGCCTGAAGCTTTCTTT.

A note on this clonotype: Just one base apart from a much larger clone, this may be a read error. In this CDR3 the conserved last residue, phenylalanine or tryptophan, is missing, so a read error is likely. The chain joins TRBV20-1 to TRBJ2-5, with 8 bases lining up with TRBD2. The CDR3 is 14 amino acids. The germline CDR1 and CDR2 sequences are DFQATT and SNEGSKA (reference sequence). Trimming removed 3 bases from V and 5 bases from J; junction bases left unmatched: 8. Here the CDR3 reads CSASFSGGVETQYL. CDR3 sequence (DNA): TGCAGTGCTAGTTTTTCGGGAGGGGTGGAGACCCAGTACCTC.

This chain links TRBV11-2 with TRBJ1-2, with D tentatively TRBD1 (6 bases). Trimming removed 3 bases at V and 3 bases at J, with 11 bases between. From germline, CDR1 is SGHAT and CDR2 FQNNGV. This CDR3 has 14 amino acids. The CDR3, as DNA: TGTGCCAGCAGCTTGACAGGTCTCGACTATGGCTACACCTTC. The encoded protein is CASSLTGLDYGYTF.

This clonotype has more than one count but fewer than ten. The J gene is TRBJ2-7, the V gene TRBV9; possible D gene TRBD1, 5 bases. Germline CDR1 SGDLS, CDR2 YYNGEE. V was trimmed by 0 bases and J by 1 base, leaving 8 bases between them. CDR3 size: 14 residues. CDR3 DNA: TGTGCCAGCAGCGTAGGGGGCCCATCCTACGAGCAGTACTTC. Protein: CASSVGGPSYEQYF.

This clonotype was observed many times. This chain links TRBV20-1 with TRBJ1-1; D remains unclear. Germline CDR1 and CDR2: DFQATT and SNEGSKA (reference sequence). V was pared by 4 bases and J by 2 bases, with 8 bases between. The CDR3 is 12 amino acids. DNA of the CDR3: TGCAGTGCTATGGAGAGAAACACTGAAGCTTTCTTT. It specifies CSAMERNTEAFF.

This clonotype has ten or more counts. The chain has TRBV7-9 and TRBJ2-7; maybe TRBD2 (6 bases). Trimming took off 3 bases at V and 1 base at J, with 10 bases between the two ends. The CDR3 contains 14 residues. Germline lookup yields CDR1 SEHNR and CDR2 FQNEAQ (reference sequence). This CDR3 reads CASSFGRESYEQYF. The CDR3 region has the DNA TGTGCCAGCAGCTTTGGACGGGAGTCCTACGAGCAGTACTTC.

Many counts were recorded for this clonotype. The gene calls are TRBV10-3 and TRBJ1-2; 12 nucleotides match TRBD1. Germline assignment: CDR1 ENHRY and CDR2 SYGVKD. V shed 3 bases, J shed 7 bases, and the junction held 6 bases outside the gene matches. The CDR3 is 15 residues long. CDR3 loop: CAISDPGQGAAGYTF. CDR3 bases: TGTGCCATCAGTGACCCGGGACAGGGGGCGGCTGGCTACACCTTC.

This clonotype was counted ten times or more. For the CDR3, the DNA is TGTGCCAGCAGTTTAGACCTGCGGGAGGAGACCCAGTACTTC. Protein product: CASSLDLREETQYF. The chain is built from TRBV12-3 or TRBV12-4 and TRBJ2-5; 7 positions match TRBD2. V trimming: 1 base; J trimming: 5 bases; junction bases outside the gene matches: 4. The CDR3 spans 14 residues.

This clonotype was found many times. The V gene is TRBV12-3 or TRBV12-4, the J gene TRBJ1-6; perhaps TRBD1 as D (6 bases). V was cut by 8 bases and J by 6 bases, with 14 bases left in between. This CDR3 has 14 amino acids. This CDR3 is CASESGGGNSPLHF. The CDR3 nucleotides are TGTGCCAGCGAATCTGGGGGCGGTAATTCACCCCTCCACTTT.

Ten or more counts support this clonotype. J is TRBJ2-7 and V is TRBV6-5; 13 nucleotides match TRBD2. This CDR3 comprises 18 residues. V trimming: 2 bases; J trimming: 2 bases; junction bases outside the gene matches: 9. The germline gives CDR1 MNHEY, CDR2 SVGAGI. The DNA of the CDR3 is TGTGCCAGCAGTTACACTAGCGGGAGGGCCCTTTTCCCCTACGAGCAGTACTTC. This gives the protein CASSYTSGRALFPYEQYF.

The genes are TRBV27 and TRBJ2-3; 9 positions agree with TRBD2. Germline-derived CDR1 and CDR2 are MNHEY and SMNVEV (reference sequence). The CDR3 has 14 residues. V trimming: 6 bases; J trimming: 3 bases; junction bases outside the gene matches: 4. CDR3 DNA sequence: TGTGCCAGCAGCTTAGCGGGAGAAACAGATACGCAGTATTTT. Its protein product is CASSLAGETDTQYF.

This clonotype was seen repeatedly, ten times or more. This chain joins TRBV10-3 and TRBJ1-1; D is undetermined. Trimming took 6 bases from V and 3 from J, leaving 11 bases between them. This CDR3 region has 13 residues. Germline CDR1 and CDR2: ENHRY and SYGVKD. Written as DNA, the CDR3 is TGTGCCATCAGAAGGGTTTTGGACACTGAAGCTTTCTTT. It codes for CAIRRVLDTEAFF.

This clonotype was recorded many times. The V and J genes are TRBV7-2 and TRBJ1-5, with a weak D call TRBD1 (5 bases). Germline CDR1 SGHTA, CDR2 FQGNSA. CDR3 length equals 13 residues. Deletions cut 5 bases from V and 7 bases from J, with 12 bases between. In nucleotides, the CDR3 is TGTGCCAGCAGCCCCGGAGGGGCCCAGCCCCAGCATTTT. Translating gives CASSPGGAQPQHF.

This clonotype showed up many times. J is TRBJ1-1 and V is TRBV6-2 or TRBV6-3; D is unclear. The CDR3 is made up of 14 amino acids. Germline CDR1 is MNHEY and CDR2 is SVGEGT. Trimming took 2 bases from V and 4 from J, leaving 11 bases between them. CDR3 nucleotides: TGTGCCAGCAGTTACACTACAGCGGGCACTGAAGCTTTCTTT. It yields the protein CASSYTTAGTEAFF.

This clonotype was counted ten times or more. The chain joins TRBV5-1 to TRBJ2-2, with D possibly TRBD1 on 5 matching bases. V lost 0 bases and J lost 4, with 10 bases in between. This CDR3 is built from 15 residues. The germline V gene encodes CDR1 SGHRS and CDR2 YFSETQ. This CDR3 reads CASSLGAGLTGELFF. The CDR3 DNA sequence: TGCGCCAGCAGCTTGGGGGCAGGGCTCACCGGGGAGCTGTTTTTT.

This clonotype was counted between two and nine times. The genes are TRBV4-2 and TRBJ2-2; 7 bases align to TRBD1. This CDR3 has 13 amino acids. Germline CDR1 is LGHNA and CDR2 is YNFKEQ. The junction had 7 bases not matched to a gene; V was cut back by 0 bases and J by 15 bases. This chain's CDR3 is CASSQDPTGIVFF. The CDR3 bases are TGTGCCAGCAGCCAAGATCCGACAGGGATAGTGTTTTTT.